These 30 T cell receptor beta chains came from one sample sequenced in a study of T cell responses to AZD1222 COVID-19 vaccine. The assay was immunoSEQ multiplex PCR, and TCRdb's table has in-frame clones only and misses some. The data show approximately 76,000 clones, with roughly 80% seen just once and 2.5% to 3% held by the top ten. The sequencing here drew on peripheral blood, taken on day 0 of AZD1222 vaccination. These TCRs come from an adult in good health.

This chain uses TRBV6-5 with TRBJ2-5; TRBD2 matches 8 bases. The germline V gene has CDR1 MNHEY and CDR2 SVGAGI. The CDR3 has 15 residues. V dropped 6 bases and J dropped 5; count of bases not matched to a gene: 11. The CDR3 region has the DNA TGTGCCAGCAGCCAAGAGGCTAGCGGGTTTGAGACCCAGTACTTC. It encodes CASSQEASGFETQYF.

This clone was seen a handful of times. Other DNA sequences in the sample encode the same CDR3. CDR3 protein: CASSQEGFANTGELFF. In nucleotides, the CDR3 is TGCGCCAGCAGCCAAGAGGGATTTGCGAACACCGGGGAGCTGTTTTTT. The chain links TRBV4-3 to TRBJ2-2; D not resolved. Germline lookup yields CDR1 LGHNA and CDR2 YSLEER. V dropped 0 bases and J dropped 0 bases, with 8 bases sitting between them. The CDR3 loop spans 16 amino acids.

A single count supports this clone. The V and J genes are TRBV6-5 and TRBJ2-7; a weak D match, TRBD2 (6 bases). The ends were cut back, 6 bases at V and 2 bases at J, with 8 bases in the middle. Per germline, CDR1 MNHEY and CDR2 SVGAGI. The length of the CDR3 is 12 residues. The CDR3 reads CASRRGPYEQYF. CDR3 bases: TGTGCCAGCAGGCGGGGCCCCTACGAGCAGTACTTC.

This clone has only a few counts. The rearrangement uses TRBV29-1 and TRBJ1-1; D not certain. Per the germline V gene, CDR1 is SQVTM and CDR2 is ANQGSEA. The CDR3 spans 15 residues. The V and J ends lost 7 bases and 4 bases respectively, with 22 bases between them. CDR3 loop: CSADGERWESTEAFF. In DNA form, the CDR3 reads TGCAGCGCTGACGGGGAGAGGTGGGAAAGCACTGAAGCTTTCTTT.

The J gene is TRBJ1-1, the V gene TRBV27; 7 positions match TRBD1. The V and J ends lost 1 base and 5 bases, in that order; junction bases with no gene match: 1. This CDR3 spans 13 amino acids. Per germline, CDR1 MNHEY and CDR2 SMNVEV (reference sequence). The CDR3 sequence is CASSLYRGTEAFF. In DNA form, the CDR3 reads TGTGCCAGCAGTTTATACAGGGGAACTGAAGCTTTCTTT.

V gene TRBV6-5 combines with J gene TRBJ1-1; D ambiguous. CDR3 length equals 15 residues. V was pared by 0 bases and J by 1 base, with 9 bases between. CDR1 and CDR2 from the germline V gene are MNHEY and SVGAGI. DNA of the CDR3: TGTGCCAGCAGTTACTCGTCCAGAAAGAACACTGAAGCTTTCTTT. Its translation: CASSYSSRKNTEAFF.

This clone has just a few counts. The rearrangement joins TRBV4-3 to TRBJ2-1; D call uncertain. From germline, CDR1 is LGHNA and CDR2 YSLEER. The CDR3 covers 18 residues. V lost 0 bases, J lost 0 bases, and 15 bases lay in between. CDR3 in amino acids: CASSQDWLGSSSYNEQFF. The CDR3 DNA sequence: TGCGCCAGCAGCCAAGACTGGCTGGGCTCGAGCTCCTACAATGAGCAGTTCTTC.

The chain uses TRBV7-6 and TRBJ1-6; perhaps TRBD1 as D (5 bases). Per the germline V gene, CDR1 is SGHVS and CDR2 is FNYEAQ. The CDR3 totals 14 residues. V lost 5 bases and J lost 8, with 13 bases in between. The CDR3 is CASSPGGLDSPLHF. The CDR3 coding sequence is TGTGCCAGCAGCCCTGGGGGGTTGGATTCACCCCTCCACTTT.

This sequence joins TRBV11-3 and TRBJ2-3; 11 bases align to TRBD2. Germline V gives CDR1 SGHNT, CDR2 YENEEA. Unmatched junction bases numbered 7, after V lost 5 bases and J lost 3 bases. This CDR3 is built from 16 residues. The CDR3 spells CASSQRLAGKTDTQYF. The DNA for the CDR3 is TGTGCCAGCAGCCAAAGACTAGCGGGAAAAACAGATACGCAGTATTTT.

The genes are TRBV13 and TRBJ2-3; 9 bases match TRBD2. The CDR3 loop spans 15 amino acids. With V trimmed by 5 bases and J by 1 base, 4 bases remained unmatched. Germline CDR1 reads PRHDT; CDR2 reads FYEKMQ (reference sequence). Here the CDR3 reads CASSLSGRRTDTQYF. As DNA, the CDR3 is TGTGCCAGCAGCCTGAGCGGGAGGCGCACAGATACGCAGTATTTT.

In DNA form, the CDR3 reads TGTGCCAGCAGTCGGGCCCCGGGCGAGCAGTACTTC. This encodes CASSRAPGEQYF. V and J are TRBV6-2 or TRBV6-3 and TRBJ2-7, with D unclear. V was pared by 5 bases and J by 6 bases, with 11 bases between. The CDR3 consists of 12 residues. In germline, CDR1 is MNHEY, CDR2 SVGEGT.

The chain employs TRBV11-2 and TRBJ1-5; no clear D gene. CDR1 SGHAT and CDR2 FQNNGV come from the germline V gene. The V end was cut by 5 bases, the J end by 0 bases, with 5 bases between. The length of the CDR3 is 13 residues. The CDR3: CASSQYSNQPQHF. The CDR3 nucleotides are TGTGCCAGCAGCCAATATAGCAATCAGCCCCAGCATTTT.

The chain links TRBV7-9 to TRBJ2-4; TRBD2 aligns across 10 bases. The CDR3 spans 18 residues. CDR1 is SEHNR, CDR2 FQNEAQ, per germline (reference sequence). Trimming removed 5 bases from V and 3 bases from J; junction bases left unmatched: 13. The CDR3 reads CASSPRLAGGRGKNIQYF. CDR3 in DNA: TGTGCCAGCAGCCCCCGTTTAGCGGGGGGACGTGGCAAAAACATTCAGTACTTC. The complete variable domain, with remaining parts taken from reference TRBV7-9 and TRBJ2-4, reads DTGVSQNPRHKITKRGQNVTFRCDPISEHNRLYWYRQTLGQGPEFLTYFQNEAQLEKSRLLSDRFSAERPKGSFSTLEIQRTEQGDSAMYLCASSPRLAGGRGKNIQYFGAGTRLSVL.

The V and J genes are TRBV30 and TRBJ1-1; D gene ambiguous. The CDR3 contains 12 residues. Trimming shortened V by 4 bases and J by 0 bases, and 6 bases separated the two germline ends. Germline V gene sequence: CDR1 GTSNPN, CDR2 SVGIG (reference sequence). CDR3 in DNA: TGTGCCTGGACTTTAATGAACACTGAAGCTTTCTTT. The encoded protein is CAWTLMNTEAFF. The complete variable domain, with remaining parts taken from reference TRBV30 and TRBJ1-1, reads SQTIHQWPATLVQPVGSPLSLECTVEGTSNPNLYWYRQAAGRGLQLLFYSVGIGQISSEVPQNLSASRPQDRQFILSSKKLLLSDSGFYLCAWTLMNTEAFFGQGTRLTVV.

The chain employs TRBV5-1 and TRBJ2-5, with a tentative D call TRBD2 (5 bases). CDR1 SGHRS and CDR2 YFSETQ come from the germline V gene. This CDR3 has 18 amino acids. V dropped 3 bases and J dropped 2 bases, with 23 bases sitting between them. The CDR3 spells CASSSSAGVGARQETQYF. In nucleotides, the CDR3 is TGCGCCAGCAGCTCATCGGCCGGGGTGGGAGCGCGACAAGAGACCCAGTACTTC.

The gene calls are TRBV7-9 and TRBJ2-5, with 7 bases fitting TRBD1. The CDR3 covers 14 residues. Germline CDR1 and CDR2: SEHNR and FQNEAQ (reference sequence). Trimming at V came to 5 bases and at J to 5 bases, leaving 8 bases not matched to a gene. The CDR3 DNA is TGTGCCAGCAGCCCTGGACAGGTCTTGGAGACCCAGTACTTC. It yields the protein CASSPGQVLETQYF.

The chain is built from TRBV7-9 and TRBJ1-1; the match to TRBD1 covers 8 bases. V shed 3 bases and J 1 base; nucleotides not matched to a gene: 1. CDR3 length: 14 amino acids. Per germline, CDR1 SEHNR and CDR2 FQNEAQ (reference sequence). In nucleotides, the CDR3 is TGTGCCAGCAGCTTGGGGACAGGGAACACTGAAGCTTTCTTT. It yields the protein CASSLGTGNTEAFF. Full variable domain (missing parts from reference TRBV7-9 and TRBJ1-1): DTGVSQNPRHKITKRGQNVTFRCDPISEHNRLYWYRQTLGQGPEFLTYFQNEAQLEKSRLLSDRFSAERPKGSFSTLEIQRTEQGDSAMYLCASSLGTGNTEAFFGQGTRLTVV.

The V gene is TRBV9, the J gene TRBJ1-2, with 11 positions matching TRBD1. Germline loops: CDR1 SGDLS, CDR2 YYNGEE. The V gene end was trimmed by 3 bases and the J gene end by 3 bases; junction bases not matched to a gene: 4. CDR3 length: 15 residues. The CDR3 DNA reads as TGTGCCAGCAGCGCGGGACAGGGGGTTGACTATGGCTACACCTTC. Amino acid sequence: CASSAGQGVDYGYTF.

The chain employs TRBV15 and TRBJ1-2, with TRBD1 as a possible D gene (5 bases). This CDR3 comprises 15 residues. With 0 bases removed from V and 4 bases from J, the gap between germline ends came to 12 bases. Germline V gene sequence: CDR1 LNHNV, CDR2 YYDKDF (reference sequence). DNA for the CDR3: TGTGCCACCAGCAGAGATTGGGGGGAGGGCTATGGCTACACCTTC. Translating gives CATSRDWGEGYGYTF.

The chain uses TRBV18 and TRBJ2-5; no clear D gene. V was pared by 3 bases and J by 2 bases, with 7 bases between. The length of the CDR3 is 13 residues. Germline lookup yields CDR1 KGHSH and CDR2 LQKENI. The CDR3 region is CASSPGVQETQYF. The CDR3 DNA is TGTGCCAGCTCACCTGGGGTACAAGAGACCCAGTACTTC. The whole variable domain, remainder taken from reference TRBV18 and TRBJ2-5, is NAGVMQNPRHLVRRRGQEARLRCSPMKGHSHVYWYRQLPEEGLKFMVYLQKENIIDESGMPKERFSAEFPKEGPSILRIQQVVRGDSAAYFCASSPGVQETQYFGPGTRLLVL.

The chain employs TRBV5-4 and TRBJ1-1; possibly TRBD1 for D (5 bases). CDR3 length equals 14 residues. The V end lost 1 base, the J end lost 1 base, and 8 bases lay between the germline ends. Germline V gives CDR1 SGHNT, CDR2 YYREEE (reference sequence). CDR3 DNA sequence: TGTGCCAGCAGCTTGACCGACAGGAACACTGAAGCTTTCTTT. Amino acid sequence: CASSLTDRNTEAFF. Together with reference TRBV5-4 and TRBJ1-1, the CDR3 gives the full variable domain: ETGVTQSPTHLIKTRGQQVTLRCSSQSGHNTVSWYQQALGQGPQFIFQYYREEENGRGNFPPRFSGLQFPNYSSELNVNALELDDSALYLCASSLTDRNTEAFFGQGTRLTVV.

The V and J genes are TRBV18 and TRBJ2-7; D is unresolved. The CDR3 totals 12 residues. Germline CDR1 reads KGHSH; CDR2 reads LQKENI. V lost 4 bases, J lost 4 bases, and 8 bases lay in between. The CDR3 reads CASSLWGYEQYF. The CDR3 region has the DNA TGTGCCAGCTCACTTTGGGGTTACGAGCAGTACTTC.

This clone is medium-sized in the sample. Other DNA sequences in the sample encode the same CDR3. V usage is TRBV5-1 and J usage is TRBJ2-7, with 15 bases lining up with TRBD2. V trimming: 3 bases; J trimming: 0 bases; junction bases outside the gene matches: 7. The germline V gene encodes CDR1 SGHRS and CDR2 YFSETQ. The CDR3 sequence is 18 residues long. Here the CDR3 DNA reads TGCGCCAGCAGCTCCGGGACTAGCGGGGGGCCGAGCTCCTACGAGCAGTACTTC. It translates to CASSSGTSGGPSSYEQYF.

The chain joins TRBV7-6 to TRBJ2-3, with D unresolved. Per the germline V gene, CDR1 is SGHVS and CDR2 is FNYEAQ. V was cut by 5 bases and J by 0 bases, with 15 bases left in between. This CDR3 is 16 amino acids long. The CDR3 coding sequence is TGTGCCAGCAGCCCAAGAAGCTTTTCTAGCACAGATACGCAGTATTTT. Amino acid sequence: CASSPRSFSSTDTQYF.

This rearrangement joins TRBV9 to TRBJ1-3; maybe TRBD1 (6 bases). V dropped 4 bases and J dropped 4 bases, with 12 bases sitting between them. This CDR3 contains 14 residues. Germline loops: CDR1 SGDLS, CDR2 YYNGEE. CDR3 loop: CASSKTTGGNTIYF. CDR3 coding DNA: TGTGCCAGCAGCAAAACGACAGGAGGAAACACCATATATTTT.

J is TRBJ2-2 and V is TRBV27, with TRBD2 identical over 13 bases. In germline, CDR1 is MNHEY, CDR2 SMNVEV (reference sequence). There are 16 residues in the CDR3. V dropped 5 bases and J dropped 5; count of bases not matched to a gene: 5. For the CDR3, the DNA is TGTGCCAGCAGTCCTCGGACTAGCGGGAGTACCGGGGAGCTGTTTTTT. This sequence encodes CASSPRTSGSTGELFF.

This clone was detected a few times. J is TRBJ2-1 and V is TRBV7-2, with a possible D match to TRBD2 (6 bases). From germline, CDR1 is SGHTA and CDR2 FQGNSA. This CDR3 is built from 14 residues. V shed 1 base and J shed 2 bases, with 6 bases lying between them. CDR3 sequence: CASSLGLAYNEQFF. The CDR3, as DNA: TGTGCCAGCAGCTTAGGACTAGCCTACAATGAGCAGTTCTTC.

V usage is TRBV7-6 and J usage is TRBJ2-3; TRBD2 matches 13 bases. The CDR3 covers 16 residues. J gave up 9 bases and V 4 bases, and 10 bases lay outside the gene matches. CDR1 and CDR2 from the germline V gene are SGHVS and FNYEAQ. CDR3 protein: CASSYRLAGGPQTQYF. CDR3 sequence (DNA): TGTGCCAGCAGCTACCGACTAGCGGGGGGCCCTCAGACGCAGTATTTT. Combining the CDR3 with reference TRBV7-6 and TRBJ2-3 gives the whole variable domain GAGVSQSPRYKVTKRGQDVALRCDPISGHVSLYWYRQALGQGPEFLTYFNYEAQQDKSGLPNDRFSAERPEGSISTLTIQRTEQRDSAMYRCASSYRLAGGPQTQYFGPGTRLTVL.

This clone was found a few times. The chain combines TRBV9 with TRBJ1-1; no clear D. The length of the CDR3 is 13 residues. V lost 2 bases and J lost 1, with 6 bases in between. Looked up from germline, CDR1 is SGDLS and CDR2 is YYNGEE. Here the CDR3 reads CASSVDGNTEAFF. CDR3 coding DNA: TGTGCCAGCAGCGTCGACGGGAACACTGAAGCTTTCTTT. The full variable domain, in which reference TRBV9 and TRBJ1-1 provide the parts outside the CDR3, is DSGVTQTPKHLITATGQRVTLRCSPRSGDLSVYWYQQSLDQGLQFLIQYYNGEERAKGNILERFSAQQFPDLHSELNLSSLELGDSALYFCASSVDGNTEAFFGQGTRLTVV.

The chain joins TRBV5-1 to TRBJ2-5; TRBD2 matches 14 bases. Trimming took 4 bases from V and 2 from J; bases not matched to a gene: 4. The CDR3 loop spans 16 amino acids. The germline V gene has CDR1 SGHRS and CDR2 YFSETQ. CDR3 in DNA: TGCGCCAGCAGCCGGGGACTAGCGGGGGAGCAAGAGACCCAGTACTTC. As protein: CASSRGLAGEQETQYF. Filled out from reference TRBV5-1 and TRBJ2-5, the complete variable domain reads KAGVTQTPRYLIKTRGQQVTLSCSPISGHRSVSWYQQTPGQGLQFLFEYFSETQRNKGNFPGRFSGRQFSNSRSEMNVSTLELGDSALYLCASSRGLAGEQETQYFGPGTRLLVL.